This TCR beta chain emerged from a study of blood T cells in healthy people across ages. General observations from the study: Naive T cell percentage by flow cytometry tracked strongly with beta diversity.

Healthy Caucasian individuals from Russia aged about 6 to 100 were enrolled as donors. Total RNA extraction produced at least 5.5 micrograms (per sample) for the study. The ends lost 6 bases at V and 3 bases at J; junction bases unmatched: 3. The CDR3 totals 14 residues. Germline CDR1 reads MNHEY; CDR2 reads SMNVEV (reference sequence). Primers used in a second PCR of roughly 6 to 12 cycles were a sample-barcoded 5' primer and a J-beta primer mix. CDR3-containing paired-end reads numbering at least 2.5 million came from each sample. TCRdb reprocessed the 5' RACE reads with MiXCR, giving one entry per CDR3 protein. The profile shows fewer than 900,000 distinct CDR3 sequences, under 40% of them singletons. This clonotype was found a few times. Its antigen is undetermined.

The clonotype originates from a man aged 18-30 years in good health. Source material: blood. The J gene is TRBJ2-2, the V gene TRBV27, with 8 bases lining up with TRBD1. The CDR3 DNA follows: TGTGCCAGCAGGACAGGGGTAGACACCGGGGAGCTGTTTTTT. Translated, it gives CASRTGVDTGELFF.